This TCR beta chain comes out of a study of cytomegalovirus exposure and HLA in healthy donors. Study conclusions and caveats: Some public TCRs appeared in many individuals, while most sequences were rare.

V lost 0 bases and J 3 bases, leaving 4 bases between the germline ends. Germline V gene data show CDR1 as SGHAT and CDR2 as FQNNGV. The CDR3 is 13 amino acids. A word on this clone: Its antigen is not known.

Healthy bone marrow donors supplied every sample. The PCR made use of 60 Vbeta and 13 Jbeta primers. The repertoire was sequenced with immunoSEQ multiplex PCR; TCRdb's copy has only in-frame clones and lacks some. The sample consists of 140,000 to 150,000 clones, about four fifths of them appearing once. Sequencing was performed on PBMCs. This receptor was taken from a woman aged 40 to 50 in good health and CMV-seropositive. The chain uses TRBV11-2 and TRBJ2-3; D unresolved. The chain's CDR3 is CASSLDLTDTQYF. Written as DNA, the CDR3 is TGTGCCAGCAGCTTAGACTTGACAGATACGCAGTATTTT.